This T cell receptor beta chain was retrieved from a study of cytomegalovirus exposure and HLA in healthy donors. The PCR contained 60 Vbeta and 13 Jbeta primers. Using immunoSEQ multiplex PCR, the repertoire was profiled, and TCRdb retains in-frame clones only, with some absent. The sample comprises 75,000 to 90,000 clones, approximately 80% of which are singletons, and approximately 9% rests with the top ten. Germline lookup yields CDR1 SGHTA and CDR2 FQGNSA. The V end lost 6 bases, the J end lost 7 bases, and 22 bases lay between the germline ends. The CDR3 sequence is 15 residues long. Material for sequencing was PBMCs. The clonotype originates from a woman in her thirties or forties in good health and CMV-seropositive. This sequence joins TRBV7-2 and TRBJ2-7; possible D gene TRBD2, 5 bases. In nucleotides, the CDR3 is TGTGCCAGCAGGGCTCATGGGAGCGCCACTGGAGAGCAGTACTTC. It yields the protein CASRAHGSATGEQYF.